A single T cell receptor (beta chain) is shown here with its context. This clone was found a few times. What antigen it recognizes has not been identified. There are no base qualities to consult, and no much larger clone falls within one base. The cohort was made up of 650 to 700 healthy bone marrow donors. At the time of sampling, every cohort member was nominally healthy, though immune exposures that went unrecorded were likely present. The donor tested CMV seropositive and was one of the 289 seropositive cohort members. Each donor provided a peripheral blood sample, and peripheral blood mononuclear cells were used for TCR beta sequencing. Genomic DNA extraction from the blood cell samples was performed with the Qiagen DNeasy Blood Extraction Kit. Library construction relied on the immunoSEQ multiplex PCR assay. The multiplex PCR relied on a mix of 60 forward primers for TCR Vbeta segments and 13 reverse primers for TCR Jbeta segments. A multiplex PCR assay on genomic DNA amplified the CDR3 region of rearranged TCR beta genes. The Illumina HiSeq System was used to sequence the amplified TCR beta libraries as 87-base-pair reads. In the original analysis: A later analysis counted about 82 million unique TCR beta chains across the 650 to 700 repertoires, and 9 million to 14 million of these chains were shared by at least two donors. Raw reads were error-corrected and collapsed into unique sequences with a nearest-neighbor algorithm that merged closely related sequences to remove PCR and sequencing errors. To assign V, D and J gene segments, CDR3 sequences were aligned to IMGT reference sequences. For a sequence to be retained, at least a six-nucleotide match to both a V gene segment and a J gene segment was required. Rearrangements were classified as productive when the CDR3 lacked stop codons and remained in frame with V and J, and all other rearrangements were classified as non-productive. Following IMGT convention, CDR3 was defined as the stretch from the second conserved V-encoded cysteine to the conserved J-encoded phenylalanine. Sequences without an unambiguous match to a single V gene segment were excluded from the earlier analysis of over 500 of the donors. An earlier analysis of 587 of the donors called V segments functional above 56.7% productive rearrangements and segregating when the between-donor standard deviation exceeded 5%. A statistical classification framework was built for diagnosing cytomegalovirus status from the catalog of TCR beta chain sequences. V and J gene assignment, in a later analysis, came from comparing TCR nucleotide sequences with IMGT/GENE-DB human TR gene sequences. In a later analysis, CDR3 sequences and most-parsimonious VDJ recombination scenarios were assigned using the TCRdist pipeline. In a later analysis, each TCR beta chain was defined by its CDR3 amino acid sequence together with its V-gene family, and reads without a unique V-gene family were excluded. A later analysis removed roughly 590 highly shared, low-generation-probability nucleotide sequences to deal with suspected cross-contamination and a sequencing artifact. A later analysis calculated a clonal expansion index for each public chain from normalized within-repertoire ranks of inferred template counts. In a later analysis, generation probabilities were computed with a VDJ recombination model fitted to out-of-frame rearrangements, and the resulting probabilities were checked against IGoR. In a later analysis, TCR-TCR, TCR-HLA and TCR-CMV co-occurrence was scored with hypergeometric tests, and a repertoire-size bias correction was applied to TCR pairs. A later analysis estimated false discovery rates by permuting HLA or CMV assignments 20 times. In a later analysis, co-occurring TCRs were grouped using DBSCAN, with TCRdist sequence similarity added in when clustering inside HLA-allele-positive subsets. Repertoires with fewer than 30,000 or more than 120,000 public chains were left out of co-occurrence clustering, as were about five repertoires with anomalous nucleotide sharing. What TCRdb holds here is the immuneACCESS table cut down to in-frame rearrangements. Part of the clones is not present; checked against another copy, under half of the missing clones reflect an unresolved V gene, and the others are unexplained. That table is the source of V, J and clone size, and D and trimming were worked out from the DNA. The table for this sample lists 150,000 to 200,000 clones; approximately 12% of them were counted only once. 7.8% of the sample goes to the ten largest clones.

This specimen belongs to a study of cytomegalovirus exposure and HLA in healthy donors (dated by TCRdb to the late 2010s). With regard to the full study: According to an earlier analysis of 587 of the donors, about 179 million T cells yielded 90 million to 140 million unique TCR beta sequences and approximately 300 Gb of sequence data. Approximately 310 gigabases of sequencing data and tens of millions of unique TCR sequences were included in an early release covering 550 to 800 HLA-typed donors. Among the roughly 390 genotyped donors, 81% belonged to the genetic ancestry cluster associated with self-reported Caucasian donors. The aim of the study was to test whether cataloging public T cell receptors could identify signatures of past pathogen exposure. The study profiled the T cell repertoires of hundreds of subjects by immunosequencing and related them to cytomegalovirus serostatus. In addition to the first cohort of 666 subjects, a separate validation cohort of 120 different subjects was used. To predict cytomegalovirus infection status, the study combined high-throughput TCR immunosequencing, statistical association of individual TCRs with disease status, and machine learning. A later analysis re-analyzed previously published TCR beta repertoires from roughly 630 donors and added high-resolution HLA genotyping to study TCR occurrence patterns. Rather than drawing on any new phenotypic data, the later analysis identified candidate immune exposures from TCR beta sequences and the way those sequences occurred across donors. An earlier analysis of 587 of the donors used high-throughput TCR beta sequencing to judge whether each TCR beta V gene segment behaved as functional or pseudogenic. Alongside the repertoire data, information on donor age, sex, ethnicity and CMV serostatus was compiled. A later genetic analysis used genome-wide SNP genotypes for about 55% of the 666 donors, treating that subset as a discovery cohort. Every discovery cohort repertoire had been produced on one sequencing platform. HLA typing included class I and class II loci at four-digit resolution. The number of typed donors differed by locus: about 620-630 for A, B, C, DRB1 and DQB1; 500 to 550 for DQA1; some 610 for DPA1; and approximately 450 for DPB1. Because of strong linkage in the cohort, 4 to 6 DR-DQ haplotypes were treated as single units for association and clustering. Across 300 to 400 genotyped donors of the cohort, an average of about 240,000 unique TCR beta nucleotide sequences per donor were sequenced, and roughly 20% of those sequences were non-productive.

The full study reports these points: A further reported finding was that TCR beta sequences accurately predicted the HLA-A and HLA-B alleles for most subjects in the first cohort. Because HLA typing was unavailable for some donors at each locus, only the typed subset was used in association tests. A later analysis found that TCR association rates varied across HLA loci, with DRB1 alleles showing the most associated TCRs and HLA-C alleles the fewest. The sequencing pipeline was judged likely to have produced a cluster of highly shared sequence variants as a technical artifact. Because counts were too low, about 18 rarely observed V segments, including chromosome 9 orphons, were left out of the earlier analysis of roughly 600 of the donors. The presence/absence analyses assumed that sequencing depth was roughly uniform across donors, and that assumption may not be true. CMV serostatus was the only immune exposure information available for the cohort. Three of the identified cytomegalovirus-associated TCR beta chains were confirmed in vitro to be specific for cytomegalovirus antigens. According to a later analysis, parvovirus B19, influenza, CMV and Epstein-Barr virus appeared linked to several top co-occurrence clusters. In both the original and validation cohorts, the classifier was reported to diagnose cytomegalovirus status with high specificity and sensitivity. Some IMGT-functional V segments, including TRBV6-2 and TRBV6-3, could not be distinguished by the 87-base-pair reads and were therefore excluded. Broadly in line with IMGT annotations, most TCR beta V segments showed up in productive rearrangements about 90% or about 30% of the time in an earlier analysis of around 550 of the donors. The study listed 164 TCR beta chains as associated with cytomegalovirus. The authors suggested that the approach could potentially be generalized to other disease states and immunological phenotypes. Specific HLA alleles were associated with around 18,000 TCR beta sequences at a false discovery rate of 0.05 in a later analysis. In a later genetic analysis, a missense DCLRE1C variant was associated with V-gene and J-gene trimming of TCR beta chains, and the association was replicated in an independent cohort. Most CMV-associated TCR beta chains appeared to be HLA-restricted in a later analysis, and the HLA associations seemed to be driven largely by CMV exposure. In this cohort, only TCR beta chains were sequenced, and detectable features were limited by the absence of alpha or paired-chain data. Strong co-occurrence of HLA alleles, especially DR and DQ, made assigning TCR associations to individual alleles difficult. A later genetic analysis reported fewer N-insertions in productive TCRs among donors in an Asian-associated ancestry cluster than the roughly 670-donor mean. Across donors, most TCR sequences were observed very rarely, whereas some public TCRs were present in many individuals. Linkage disequilibrium might explain the correlated functional status among segregating V segments, but an unknown experimental factor could not be excluded. In a later analysis, HLA-associated TCR beta chains showed more clonal expansion and lower generation probabilities than non-associated chains that were equally common.

V loses 4 bases, J loses 0 bases, and the germline ends lie 16 bases apart. The germline V gene supplies CDR1 SGHRS and CDR2 YFSETQ. The CDR3 runs 16 amino acids, cysteine and phenylalanine included. Of the read, only the CDR3 DNA is kept; its 48 bases are in frame from base 1. This receptor was identified in a man aged 50 to 60 in good health and CMV-seropositive. The chain joins TRBV5-1 to TRBJ2-5; the D gene is perhaps TRBD2, from 5 matching bases. The specimen sequenced was PBMCs. The CDR3 protein sequence reads: CASSISGLLYQETQYF. The sequenced DNA is TGCGCCAGCAGCATATCCGGACTTCTGTACCAAGAGACCCAGTACTTC.